Described below is a single TCR beta chain sequence and its context. This sample was included in a study of blood T cell repertoires in COVID-19. Across the whole study: Donors in the United States, Italy and Spain gave samples during acute or convalescent COVID-19. PBMCs, B-cell-depleted T cells, or T cells provided the cDNA or gDNA that made up the material.

The table came from immunoSEQ multiplex PCR; TCRdb's copy has only in-frame clones and leaves some out. Among about 210,000 clones listed, roughly 83% were seen once. This study enrolled people aged roughly 18 to 90 from roughly 22 US geographic areas. Sequenced input: PBMCs or T cells enriched from blood (not recorded which). The sequence came from a man between 40 and 49 years old with acute COVID-19.

CDR3 in amino acids: CARTGIGTENSPLHF. CDR3 bases: TGTGCCAGAACGGGAATCGGGACAGAAAATTCACCCCTCCACTTT. V is TRBV2 and J is TRBJ1-6; 7 nucleotides match TRBD1. Germline trimming cut 9 bases from V and 7 bases from J; bases unmatched to any gene: 12. Germline V gene data show CDR1 as SNHLY and CDR2 as FYNNEI. This CDR3 has 15 amino acids.